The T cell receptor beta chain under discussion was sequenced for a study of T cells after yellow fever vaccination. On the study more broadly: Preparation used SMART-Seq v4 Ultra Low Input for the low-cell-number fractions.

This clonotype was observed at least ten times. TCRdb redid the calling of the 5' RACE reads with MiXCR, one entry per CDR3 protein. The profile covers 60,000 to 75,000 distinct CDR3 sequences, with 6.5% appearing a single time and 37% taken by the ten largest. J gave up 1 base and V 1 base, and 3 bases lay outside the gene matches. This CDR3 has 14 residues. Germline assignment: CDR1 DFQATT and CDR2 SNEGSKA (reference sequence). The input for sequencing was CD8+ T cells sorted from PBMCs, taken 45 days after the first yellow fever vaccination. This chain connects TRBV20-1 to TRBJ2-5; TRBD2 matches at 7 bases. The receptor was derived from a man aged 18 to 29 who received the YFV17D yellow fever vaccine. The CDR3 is CSARAGGVQETQYF. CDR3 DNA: TGCAGTGCTAGAGCGGGGGGTGTCCAAGAGACCCAGTACTTC.